Shown below are 27 T cell receptor beta chains from a single sample sequenced in a study of cytomegalovirus exposure and HLA in healthy donors. The primer mix had 60 Vbeta and 13 Jbeta primers. Using immunoSEQ multiplex PCR, the repertoire was profiled, and TCRdb retains in-frame clones only, with some absent. Its clone listing holds about 51,000 clones. Sequenced material: PBMCs. These receptors came from a man aged 40-49 years in good health and CMV-seropositive.

This chain links TRBV5-6 with TRBJ2-1; D is ambiguous. Trimming cost V 0 bases and J 4 bases, with 8 bases left between them. The CDR3 runs to 14 residues. Germline V lookup: CDR1 SGHDT, CDR2 YYEEEE. CDR3 sequence (DNA): TGTGCCAGCAGCTTGGACAGACAATACAATGAGCAGTTCTTC. This translates into CASSLDRQYNEQFF. Together with reference TRBV5-6 and TRBJ2-1, the CDR3 gives the full variable domain: DAGVTQSPTHLIKTRGQQVTLRCSPKSGHDTVSWYQQALGQGPQFIFQYYEEEERQRGNFPDRFSGHQFPNYSSELNVNALLLGDSALYLCASSLDRQYNEQFFGPGTRLTVL.

Regarding this clone: At the DNA level, this CDR3 is encoded by other sequences in the same sample as well. The chain combines TRBV7-9 with TRBJ1-1, with 8 bases matching TRBD1. The CDR3 has 15 amino acids. With V trimmed by 5 bases and J by 5 bases, 10 bases remained unmatched. The V gene's germline CDR1 is SEHNR and CDR2 FQNEAQ (reference sequence). As DNA, the CDR3 is TGTGCCAGCAGCGCTAGCCCAGGGGACAGGACTGAAGCTTTCTTT. It translates to CASSASPGDRTEAFF.

The rearrangement uses TRBV25-1 and TRBJ2-2, with 10 bases identical to TRBD1. Looked up from germline, CDR1 is MGHDK and CDR2 is SYGVNS. J was trimmed by 4 bases and V by 5 bases; bases with no gene match: 7. The CDR3 runs to 16 residues. DNA for the CDR3: TGTGCCAGCAGTCATGAGGACAGGGGGGTCACCGGGGAGCTGTTTTTT. This codes for CASSHEDRGVTGELFF.

J is TRBJ1-2 and V is TRBV30, with D possibly TRBD1 on 5 matching bases. CDR1 and CDR2 from the germline V gene are GTSNPN and SVGIG (reference sequence). The CDR3 totals 12 residues. The V and J ends lost 2 bases and 4 bases respectively, with 8 bases between them. The CDR3 sequence: CAWSFRAYGYTF. CDR3 bases: TGTGCCTGGAGTTTCAGGGCCTATGGCTACACCTTC. Complete variable domain (other parts from reference TRBV30 and TRBJ1-2): SQTIHQWPATLVQPVGSPLSLECTVEGTSNPNLYWYRQAAGRGLQLLFYSVGIGQISSEVPQNLSASRPQDRQFILSSKKLLLSDSGFYLCAWSFRAYGYTFGSGTRLTVV.

The chain uses TRBV19 and TRBJ2-7, with 8 nucleotides matching TRBD1. The CDR3 runs 15 residues. Germline trimming cut 2 bases from V and 3 bases from J; bases unmatched to any gene: 6. In germline, CDR1 is LNHDA, CDR2 SQIVND (reference sequence). The CDR3 DNA follows: TGTGCCAGTAGTATATCCAGGACAGGGTTCTACGAGCAGTACTTC. This gives the protein CASSISRTGFYEQYF.

The V call is TRBV19, the J call TRBJ2-5; 8 nucleotides align to TRBD1. The assigned J gene may be wrong: the sequence end matches TRBJ2-7 better. The CDR3 has 15 amino acids. The germline V gene has CDR1 LNHDA and CDR2 SQIVND (reference sequence). For the CDR3, the DNA is TGTGCCAGTAGTATAGGGGGGACAGGATCCTACGAGCAGTACTTC. It is translated as CASSIGGTGSYEQYF.

V and J are TRBV19 and TRBJ2-2; possibly TRBD1 for D (5 bases). Trimming pared 7 bases from V and 0 bases from J, leaving 9 bases between. This CDR3 comprises 14 residues. The germline CDR1 and CDR2 sequences are LNHDA and SQIVND (reference sequence). For the CDR3, the DNA is TGTGCCAGTACACAGGTGGCGAACACCGGGGAGCTGTTTTTT. As protein: CASTQVANTGELFF. Full variable domain (missing parts from reference TRBV19 and TRBJ2-2): DGGITQSPKYLFRKEGQNVTLSCEQNLNHDAMYWYRQDPGQGLRLIYYSQIVNDFQKGDIAEGYSVSREKKESFPLTVTSAQKNPTAFYLCASTQVANTGELFFGEGSRLTVL.

This sequence joins TRBV7-9 and TRBJ2-3, with D maybe TRBD2 (7 bases). With 5 bases removed from V and 5 bases from J, the gap between germline ends came to 26 bases. This CDR3 contains 18 residues. Germline lookup yields CDR1 SEHNR and CDR2 FQNEAQ (reference sequence). In DNA, the CDR3 is TGTGCCAGCAGCCCGCACCGTAGGGGGGGGAGAGCCAGAGATACGCAGTATTTT. This codes for CASSPHRRGGRARDTQYF.

The chain links TRBV28 to TRBJ1-5; D gene uncertain. Deletions cut 9 bases from V and 3 bases from J, with 9 bases between. Per the germline V gene, CDR1 is MDHEN and CDR2 is SYDVKM. This CDR3 spans 12 amino acids. The CDR3 DNA is TGTGCCAGTGACACGACCAATCAGCCCCAGCATTTT. Protein sequence: CASDTTNQPQHF.

The gene calls are TRBV5-1 and TRBJ2-7, with 10 bases identical to TRBD1. This CDR3 contains 14 residues. CDR1 SGHRS and CDR2 YFSETQ come from the germline V gene. After removal of 4 bases from V and 5 bases from J, the junction contained 6 bases not matched to a gene. The DNA for the CDR3 is TGCGCCAGCAGCCCGGGACAGGGGTACCACGAGCAGTACTTC. Translation: CASSPGQGYHEQYF. The full variable domain, with the rest looked up from reference TRBV5-1 and TRBJ2-7, is KAGVTQTPRYLIKTRGQQVTLSCSPISGHRSVSWYQQTPGQGLQFLFEYFSETQRNKGNFPGRFSGRQFSNSRSEMNVSTLELGDSALYLCASSPGQGYHEQYFGPGTRLTVT.

This chain links TRBV10-3 with TRBJ2-3; maybe TRBD1 (6 bases). Trimming cost V 0 bases and J 6 bases, with 13 bases left between them. The CDR3 extends over 15 amino acids. Germline CDR1 ENHRY, CDR2 SYGVKD. The DNA for the CDR3 is TGTGCCATCAGTGAGTCATCACGTCAGGGGGATACGCAGTATTTT. As protein: CAISESSRQGDTQYF.

The V and J genes are TRBV18 and TRBJ1-5; 12 bases match TRBD1. The germline gives CDR1 KGHSH, CDR2 LQKENI. The trim removed 3 bases at V and 7 bases at J, leaving 7 bases unmatched. CDR3 length: 16 residues. The CDR3 reads CASSPGTGGAFQPQHF. CDR3 in DNA: TGTGCCAGCTCACCGGGGACAGGGGGCGCCTTCCAGCCCCAGCATTTT.

This chain uses TRBV6-4 with TRBJ1-1, with unresolved D. Trimming pared 4 bases from V and 1 base from J, leaving 7 bases between. CDR3 size: 13 residues. The germline CDR1 and CDR2 sequences are MRHNA and SNTAGT. The chain's CDR3 is CASSVGENTEAFF. The CDR3 DNA is TGTGCCAGCAGTGTCGGAGAGAACACTGAAGCTTTCTTT.

V usage is TRBV6-1 and J usage is TRBJ1-1, with 7 bases aligning to TRBD1. Germline lookup yields CDR1 MNHNS and CDR2 SASEGT. CDR3 size: 16 residues. The V and J ends lost 4 bases and 2 bases, in that order; junction bases with no gene match: 10. The DNA for the CDR3 is TGTGCCAGCAGTGCAGGGGCTACAGGGGACAACACTGAAGCTTTCTTT. Its protein is CASSAGATGDNTEAFF.

This CDR3 reads CASSVTGASLLYEQYF. CDR3 sequence (DNA): TGTGCCAGCAGCGTAACAGGCGCCTCCCTTTTATACGAGCAGTACTTC. This chain connects TRBV9 to TRBJ2-7; tentatively, D is TRBD1 (5 bases). CDR1 is SGDLS, CDR2 YYNGEE, per germline. Trimming removed 1 base from V and 4 bases from J, with 18 bases in between. This CDR3 is 16 amino acids long.

This chain uses TRBV28 with TRBJ1-5, with D maybe TRBD1 (6 bases). The ends were cut back, 5 bases at V and 1 base at J, with 12 bases in the middle. In germline, CDR1 is MDHEN, CDR2 SYDVKM. The CDR3 has 15 amino acids. CDR3 DNA sequence: TGTGCCAGCAGTGCACAGGGTGCGAGCAATCAGCCCCAGCATTTT. Amino acids: CASSAQGASNQPQHF.

The J gene is TRBJ2-1, the V gene TRBV4-1; 7 bases agree with TRBD2. Looked up from germline, CDR1 is MGHRA and CDR2 is YSYEKL. The trim removed 4 bases at V and 6 bases at J, leaving 12 bases unmatched. The CDR3 runs 16 residues. The CDR3 region is CASSRSSGRAGNEQFF. The CDR3 DNA reads as TGCGCCAGCAGCCGCTCGTCAGGGAGGGCCGGCAATGAGCAGTTCTTC.

The chain carries TRBV19 and TRBJ2-3, with a possible D match to TRBD1 (6 bases). V was clipped by 9 bases and J by 2 bases, with 21 bases between them. The CDR3 sequence is 16 residues long. Germline V CDR1 and CDR2: LNHDA, SQIVND (reference sequence). The CDR3 loop is CARPPLVGGFTDTQYF. The CDR3, as DNA: TGTGCCAGGCCACCCTTAGTAGGGGGATTCACAGATACGCAGTATTTT. Supplemented by reference TRBV19 and TRBJ2-3, the full variable domain reads DGGITQSPKYLFRKEGQNVTLSCEQNLNHDAMYWYRQDPGQGLRLIYYSQIVNDFQKGDIAEGYSVSREKKESFPLTVTSAQKNPTAFYLCARPPLVGGFTDTQYFGPGTRLTVL.

The chain links TRBV15 to TRBJ2-5, with D maybe TRBD2 (6 bases). The CDR3 loop spans 15 amino acids. Per the germline V gene, CDR1 is LNHNV and CDR2 is YYDKDF (reference sequence). V was pared by 0 bases and J by 5 bases, with 13 bases between. The DNA of the CDR3 is TGTGCCACCAGCAGAGATCCGGCAGGGAGGGAGACCCAGTACTTC. Residues: CATSRDPAGRETQYF.

This chain connects TRBV9 to TRBJ2-7, with a weak D call TRBD2 (7 bases). The germline CDR1 and CDR2 sequences are SGDLS and YYNGEE. This CDR3 is built from 15 residues. Deletions cut 4 bases from V and 5 bases from J, with 19 bases between. The CDR3 region has the DNA TGTGCCAGCAGCCGATCAGAGGGGGGGAGCAACGAGCAGTACTTC. Amino acid sequence: CASSRSEGGSNEQYF. Drawing the rest from reference TRBV9 and TRBJ2-7, the complete variable domain is DSGVTQTPKHLITATGQRVTLRCSPRSGDLSVYWYQQSLDQGLQFLIQYYNGEERAKGNILERFSAQQFPDLHSELNLSSLELGDSALYFCASSRSEGGSNEQYFGPGTRLTVT.

CDR3 protein: CASIPPSGDSTDTQYF. Here the CDR3 DNA reads TGTGCCAGCATCCCGCCTAGCGGGGATTCCACAGATACGCAGTATTTT. J is TRBJ2-3 and V is TRBV28; 9 nucleotides line up with TRBD2. The J segment lost 2 bases and the V segment lost 7 bases, leaving 10 bases of the junction unmatched. CDR1 and CDR2 from the germline V gene are MDHEN and SYDVKM. This CDR3 has 16 residues.

The chain recombines TRBV6-6 with TRBJ2-2; maybe TRBD2 (6 bases). V lost 5 bases, J lost 3 bases, and 7 bases lay in between. Germline V gene sequence: CDR1 MNHNY, CDR2 SVGAGI (reference sequence). The CDR3 totals 13 residues. The DNA of the CDR3 is TGTGCCAGCAGTCCGGGGGACACCGGGGAGCTGTTTTTT. It yields the protein CASSPGDTGELFF.

The V and J genes are TRBV10-2 and TRBJ2-7; 7 bases match TRBD2. Unmatched junction bases numbered 0, after V lost 4 bases and J lost 3 bases. This CDR3 is built from 12 residues. Looked up from germline, CDR1 is WSHSY and CDR2 is SAAADI. In DNA form, the CDR3 reads TGCGCCAGCAGTGGGGGGGGCTACGAGCAGTACTTC. Translated, it gives CASSGGGYEQYF.

This rearrangement joins TRBV5-1 to TRBJ2-3, with TRBD2 matching over 7 bases. V was clipped by 7 bases and J by 1 base; unmatched bases: 9. This CDR3 contains 15 residues. The V gene's germline CDR1 is SGHRS and CDR2 YFSETQ. The CDR3 nucleotides are TGCGCCAGCTCGGATGGGCTAGCGGGCACAGATACGCAGTATTTT. Translating it yields CASSDGLAGTDTQYF.

This rearrangement joins TRBV5-1 to TRBJ2-3, with D unclear. The V and J ends lost 0 bases and 0 bases respectively, with 8 bases between them. This CDR3 region has 15 residues. CDR1 is SGHRS, CDR2 YFSETQ, per germline. The CDR3 DNA is TGCGCCAGCAGCTTGGTAGACGGGAGCACAGATACGCAGTATTTT. Protein sequence: CASSLVDGSTDTQYF.

The J gene is TRBJ2-1, the V gene TRBV4-1, with a weak D call TRBD2 (6 bases). The CDR3 extends over 17 amino acids. Looked up from germline, CDR1 is MGHRA and CDR2 is YSYEKL. V was cut by 0 bases and J by 2 bases, with 14 bases left in between. The CDR3 reads CASSQDTRDWAYNEQFF. In DNA, the CDR3 is TGCGCCAGCAGCCAAGATACCCGGGACTGGGCCTACAATGAGCAGTTCTTC.

V is TRBV5-4 and J is TRBJ1-1; the D is unclear. Germline V gene sequence: CDR1 SGHNT, CDR2 YYREEE (reference sequence). This CDR3 has 15 amino acids. The V and J ends lost 4 bases and 0 bases respectively, with 13 bases between them. The CDR3 coding sequence is TGTGCCAGCAGCACCTCGGGGAGCCTGAACACTGAAGCTTTCTTT. The encoded protein is CASSTSGSLNTEAFF.